Sequencing of this T cell receptor (beta chain) was carried out in a study of tissue T cells after allogeneic stem cell transplantation. Whole-study results and caveats: Few T cell clones were shared across patients, but motif clusters showed tissue-specific shared signatures. In patients and mice, blood and spleen missed much of tissue repertoire.

This clone rates as large. Its target is not known. Gene names follow the mouse nomenclature. The CDR3 goes on 1 residue after the read ends, and that part is filled in from the germline J gene. Method: immunoSEQ multiplex PCR; TCRdb's copy keeps in-frame clones and lacks some. Among under 9,000 clones listed, under 35% were seen once. Time point specified: mouse harvest day 14 after allogeneic transplant. Mouse grafts combined 10^7 T-cell-depleted bone marrow cells with 10^6 splenic CD5+ T cells. Trimming took 0 bases from V and 2 from J; bases not matched to a gene: 3. The CDR3 contains 15 residues. Per the germline V gene, CDR1 is GKSSPN and CDR2 is SITVG.

This TCR was sampled from a female BALB/c mouse given C57BL/6 T cells with graft-versus-host disease after an allogeneic hematopoietic cell transplant. The V and J genes are TRBV31 and TRBJ2-5; TRBD2 agrees at 9 bases. The source material was skin. The part of the CDR3 DNA that was read is TGTGCCTGGAGTCTAGCCTGGGGGGGCCAAGACACCCAGTAC. This encodes CAWSLAWGGQDTQY. The whole CDR3 sequence is CAWSLAWGGQDTQYF.